The clone carrying this T cell receptor (beta chain) was recorded many times. Its specificity is unknown. The length of the CDR3 is 14 residues. V dropped 3 bases and J dropped 1 base, with 12 bases sitting between them. The germline gives CDR1 SQVTM, CDR2 ANQGSEA. Unique molecular identifiers were carried by the TCR beta cDNA libraries. Starting from about 1 to 10 million T cells, the study yielded about half a million cDNA molecules. TCRdb processed the PCR reads anew with MiXCR; each CDR3 protein has one entry. This sample has 170,000 or so distinct CDR3 sequences, with 30% found just once. This entry belongs to a study of post-analysis software for immune sequencing data. Overall study: Relapsing-remitting, secondary progressive and progressive-relapsing forms of multiple sclerosis all featured among disease courses. General study findings and limits: Five TRBV segments were more frequent in patients than controls; TRBV5-6, TRBV5-1 and TRBV20-1 belonged to this group. F measure grouped same-batch samples tightly together.

The chain carries TRBV29-1 and TRBJ2-5, with a possible D match to TRBD1 (5 bases). This TCR was sampled from a girl between 5 and 17 years old with multiple sclerosis. The source material was blood. CDR3 in amino acids: CSVDPQDTQETQYF. Written as DNA, the CDR3 is TGCAGCGTTGATCCACAGGACACCCAAGAGACCCAGTACTTC. The full variable domain, completed using reference TRBV29-1 and TRBJ2-5, is SAVISQKPSRDICQRGTSLTIQCQVDSQVTMMFWYRQQPGQSLTLIATANQGSEATYESGFVIDKFPISRPNLTFSTLTVSNMSPEDSSIYLCSVDPQDTQETQYFGPGTRLLVL.